The following is a TCR beta chain sequence with its context. Germline values: CDR1 MNHEY, CDR2 SVGEGT. This CDR3 spans 14 amino acids. The V gene lost 8 bases and the J gene lost 1 base, with 12 bases spanning the gap. In TCRdb, the RT-PCR reads were re-called with MiXCR into one record per CDR3 protein. The sample lists about 780,000 distinct CDR3 sequences, approximately 17% occurring once. The data were obtained in a study of response to subunit inactivated influenza vaccine. The sequence was collected from a man aged 50 to 60 who received an inactivated influenza vaccine. The starting material was PBMCs from blood, obtained 4 to 6 days after vaccination. The rearrangement links TRBV6-2 or TRBV6-3 to TRBJ2-4; D is unresolved. The CDR3 spells CASRLSVAKNIQYF. CDR3 DNA: TGTGCCAGCCGTTTGAGCGTCGCCAAAAACATTCAGTACTTC.